Listed below are T cell receptor beta chains from one sample, sequenced in a study of regulatory T cells in long-lasting Graves disease. MiXCR, run by TCRdb on the multiplex PCR reads, gives a single entry per CDR3 protein. Of hundreds of thousands of distinct CDR3 sequences in the sample, over 20% were seen once. Source: peripheral blood mononuclear cells (PBMCs), taken when the disease was refractory, from a patient treated with antithyroid drugs. The receptors here all came from a female donor with Graves disease. Each CDR3 is given with its conserved first and last residue. Fields, in order: D gene, J gene, clone size, V gene, CDR3 protein, CDR3 DNA. D genes are given only for firm matches. Expanded clones are given a class, and other clones once, few, many or no size at all.

NA | TRBJ1-1 | NA | TRBV29-1 | CSAKTGSTEAFF | TGCAGCGCAAAGACAGGATCCACTGAAGCTTTCTTT
NA | TRBJ2-7 | many | TRBV5-5 | CASTLEGTNYEQYF | TGTGCCAGCACTCTCGAGGGTACGAACTACGAGCAGTACTTC
NA | TRBJ1-1 | NA | TRBV6-4 | CASSYSTSGAFF | TGTGCCAGCAGTTACTCGACTTCAGGAGCTTTCTTT
NA | TRBJ2-7 | many | TRBV20-1 | CSARALAGQDPYEQYF | TGCAGTGCTAGAGCCTTGGCCGGGCAGGATCCCTACGAGCAGTACTTC
TRBD1 | TRBJ1-2 | NA | TRBV13 | CASSSRDRGRTRVDGYTF | TGTGCCAGCAGCTCCCGGGACAGGGGGCGGACTAGGGTAGATGGCTACACCTTC
TRBD2 | TRBJ2-7 | few | TRBV14 | CASSQRTSARSRAYEQYF | TGTGCCAGCAGCCAAAGGACTAGCGCGAGATCCCGCGCCTACGAGCAGTACTTC
TRBD2 | TRBJ2-7 | many | TRBV2 | CASGTSGSYEQYF | TGTGCCAGCGGGACTAGCGGTTCCTACGAGCAGTACTTC
NA | TRBJ1-1 | many | TRBV15 | CATSQGRNTEAFF | TGTGCCACCAGCCAGGGCAGGAACACTGAAGCTTTCTTT
NA | TRBJ1-5 | many | TRBV15 | CATSRARPGENQPQHF | TGTGCCACCAGCAGAGCCCGCCCGGGAGAGAATCAGCCCCAGCATTTT
TRBD2 | TRBJ2-7 | many | TRBV11-2 | CASSSLLAGEQYF | TGTGCCAGCAGCTCCCTCCTAGCGGGCGAGCAGTACTTC
NA | TRBJ2-2 | NA | TRBV5-5 | CASSLAGVHTAGELFF | TGTGCCAGCAGCTTGGCCGGGGTCCATACAGCCGGGGAGCTGTTTTTT
NA | TRBJ2-4 | few | TRBV11-2 | CASSHSFGGGGAKNIQYF | TGTGCCAGCAGCCACAGTTTCGGGGGAGGGGGAGCCAAAAACATTCAGTACTTC
TRBD2 | TRBJ2-5 | NA | TRBV20-1 | CSARGLAGEYRETQYF | TGCAGTGCTAGGGGACTAGCGGGAGAGTATCGAGAGACCCAGTACTTC
TRBD1 | TRBJ1-3 | NA | TRBV5-4 | CASSRDRGSGNTIYF | TGTGCCAGCAGCCGAGACAGGGGCTCTGGAAACACCATATATTTT
NA | TRBJ2-5 | few | TRBV19 | CASSWDVLLGKETQYF | TGTGCCAGTTCCTGGGACGTCCTCTTGGGGAAAGAGACCCAGTACTTC
NA | TRBJ1-3 | NA | TRBV5-4 | CASSLGFASGNTIYF | TGTGCCAGCAGCTTGGGTTTTGCGTCTGGAAACACCATATATTTT
TRBD1 | TRBJ2-5 | NA | TRBV27 | CASSTRTGLETQYF | TGTGCCAGCAGTACAAGGACAGGGCTTGAGACCCAGTACTTC
NA | TRBJ2-5 | many | TRBV29-1 | CSVENGLQETQYF | TGCAGCGTTGAAAACGGCCTACAAGAGACCCAGTACTTC
NA | TRBJ1-6 | many | TRBV2 | CASNTGQTGNSPLHF | TGTGCCAGCAACACCGGCCAAACCGGCAATTCACCCCTCCACTTT
NA | TRBJ2-3 | NA | TRBV7-2 | CASSLDPPGRTDTQYF | TGTGCCAGCAGCTTAGACCCGCCAGGGCGCACAGATACGCAGTATTTT
NA | TRBJ1-2 | many | TRBV28 | CASRDGQRSSYYTF | TGTGCCAGCAGGGATGGACAGCGGTCTTCCTACTACACCTTC
NA | TRBJ1-2 | NA | TRBV30 | CAWSRAEQRPNYGYTF | TGTGCCTGGAGTCGCGCCGAACAGAGACCCAACTATGGCTACACCTTC
NA | TRBJ1-2 | few | TRBV5-6 | CASSGQQGGPYYGYTF | TGTGCCAGCAGCGGCCAACAGGGAGGACCTTACTATGGCTACACCTTC
NA | TRBJ1-1 | many | TRBV27 | CASSPSGAGNRAFF | TGTGCCAGCAGTCCCTCGGGGGCAGGGAATCGGGCTTTCTTT